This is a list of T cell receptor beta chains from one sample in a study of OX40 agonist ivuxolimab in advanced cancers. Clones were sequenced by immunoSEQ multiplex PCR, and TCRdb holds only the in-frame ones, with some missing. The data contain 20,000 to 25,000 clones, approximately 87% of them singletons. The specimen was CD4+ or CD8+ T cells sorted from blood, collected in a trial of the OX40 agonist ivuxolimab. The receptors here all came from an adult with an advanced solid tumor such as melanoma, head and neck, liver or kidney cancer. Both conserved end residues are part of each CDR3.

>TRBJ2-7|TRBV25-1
CASRRQGLVYEQYF
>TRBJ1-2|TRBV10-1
CASSGGHQPYGYTF
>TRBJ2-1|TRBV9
CASSVLGDSFPIEQFF
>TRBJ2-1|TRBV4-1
CASSQVVEGGGYNEQFF
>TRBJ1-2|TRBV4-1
CASSQDWAGRLDYGYTF
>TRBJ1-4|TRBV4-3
CASSQRAREIEKLFF
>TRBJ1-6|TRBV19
CASTAGQVYNSPLHF
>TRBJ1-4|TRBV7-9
CASSLGVNEKLFF
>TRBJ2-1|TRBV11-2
CASSRRGDEQFF
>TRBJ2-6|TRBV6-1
CASRELGHFSGANVLTF